These 9 T cell receptor beta chains share one sample of origin, sequenced in a study of technical replicates of blood from a handful of donors. Clones were read by immunoSEQ multiplex PCR, and TCRdb kept only the in-frame ones, dropping some. This table holds about 84,000 clones, around 97% found once. The sample consisted of T cells isolated from PBMCs. The receptor set was obtained from a human donor in good health.

This rearrangement joins TRBV7-9 to TRBJ2-7, with TRBD1 identical over 7 bases. CDR3 length: 14 residues. Germline V gene data show CDR1 as SEHNR and CDR2 as FQNEAQ (reference sequence). The V segment lost 1 base and the J segment 7 bases; nucleotides outside the gene matches: 7. CDR3 protein: CASSLVGGFLEQYF. CDR3 sequence (DNA): TGTGCCAGCAGCTTAGTAGGGGGCTTTCTGGAGCAGTACTTC.

The V gene is TRBV10-2, the J gene TRBJ2-7, with 7 bases fitting TRBD2. CDR3 size: 14 residues. In germline, CDR1 is WSHSY, CDR2 SAAADI. Trimming removed 6 bases from V and 7 bases from J; junction bases left unmatched: 12. The CDR3 region has the DNA TGCGCCAGCAGCCGAGGACTAGAAGTACTTGAGCAGTACTTC. As protein: CASSRGLEVLEQYF.

This chain uses TRBV7-9 with TRBJ2-1; TRBD2 matches at 7 bases. V was clipped by 6 bases and J by 16 bases; unmatched bases: 12. Germline V gene lookup returns CDR1 SEHNR and CDR2 FQNEAQ (reference sequence). The CDR3 runs to 12 residues. The CDR3 region has the DNA TGTGCCAGCAGGATTCAGGGAGGGTCCCCTTTCTTC. Protein product: CASRIQGGSPFF.

The V gene is TRBV7-9, the J gene TRBJ2-1, with 7 nucleotides matching TRBD2. Germline V gene data show CDR1 as SEHNR and CDR2 as FQNEAQ (reference sequence). The CDR3 loop spans 17 amino acids. Trimming cost V 7 bases and J 4 bases; bases outside gene matches: 16. This chain's CDR3 is CASIPRVGEGQYNEQFF. The CDR3 DNA reads TGTGCCAGCATCCCGAGGGTGGGGGAGGGCCAATACAATGAGCAGTTCTTC.

This chain uses TRBV7-9 with TRBJ1-3; no firm D call. The CDR3 loop spans 17 amino acids. V was cut by 7 bases and J by 2 bases, with 21 bases left in between. In germline, CDR1 is SEHNR, CDR2 FQNEAQ (reference sequence). The CDR3 region is CASTMRRGVSPGNTIYF. The DNA for the CDR3 is TGTGCCAGCACCATGAGGCGGGGTGTCTCTCCTGGAAACACCATATATTTT. Full variable domain (missing parts from reference TRBV7-9 and TRBJ1-3): DTGVSQNPRHKITKRGQNVTFRCDPISEHNRLYWYRQTLGQGPEFLTYFQNEAQLEKSRLLSDRFSAERPKGSFSTLEIQRTEQGDSAMYLCASTMRRGVSPGNTIYFGEGSWLTVV.

The chain is built from TRBV19 and TRBJ2-1; possible D gene TRBD1, 5 bases. Per the germline V gene, CDR1 is LNHDA and CDR2 is SQIVND (reference sequence). V lost 7 bases and J 9 bases, leaving 10 bases between the germline ends. The CDR3 loop spans 11 amino acids. The CDR3 protein is CASKTVGEQFF. The CDR3 DNA is TGTGCCAGTAAGACAGTGGGTGAGCAGTTCTTC.

The chain combines TRBV7-9 with TRBJ1-1, with a weak D call TRBD1 (6 bases). Per germline, CDR1 SEHNR and CDR2 FQNEAQ (reference sequence). V was trimmed by 1 base and J by 7 bases, leaving 25 bases between them. The CDR3 loop spans 18 amino acids. CDR3 DNA sequence: TGTGCCAGCAGCTTAGGGGATAGAACAGGGTACGGTCGGGTTGAAGCTTTCTTT. The encoded protein is CASSLGDRTGYGRVEAFF. Looking up the rest from reference TRBV7-9 and TRBJ1-1 gives the full variable domain: DTGVSQNPRHKITKRGQNVTFRCDPISEHNRLYWYRQTLGQGPEFLTYFQNEAQLEKSRLLSDRFSAERPKGSFSTLEIQRTEQGDSAMYLCASSLGDRTGYGRVEAFFGQGTRLTVV.

This chain uses TRBV10-3 with TRBJ1-2; D is perhaps TRBD1 (5 bases). Germline V gene lookup returns CDR1 ENHRY and CDR2 SYGVKD. V was pared by 3 bases and J by 6 bases, with 14 bases between. This CDR3 region has 14 residues. The CDR3 here is CAISDPRRGDGYTF. Written as DNA, the CDR3 is TGTGCCATCAGTGACCCCCGCCGGGGGGATGGCTACACCTTC.

The V and J genes are TRBV6-5 and TRBJ1-3, with D possibly matching TRBD1 (6 bases). CDR3 length equals 16 residues. The ends were cut back, 0 bases at V and 2 bases at J, with 11 bases in the middle. Germline CDR1 MNHEY, CDR2 SVGAGI. CDR3 loop: CASSYSTSGAGNTIYF. The CDR3 nucleotides are TGTGCCAGCAGTTACTCGACGTCAGGGGCTGGAAACACCATATATTTT.